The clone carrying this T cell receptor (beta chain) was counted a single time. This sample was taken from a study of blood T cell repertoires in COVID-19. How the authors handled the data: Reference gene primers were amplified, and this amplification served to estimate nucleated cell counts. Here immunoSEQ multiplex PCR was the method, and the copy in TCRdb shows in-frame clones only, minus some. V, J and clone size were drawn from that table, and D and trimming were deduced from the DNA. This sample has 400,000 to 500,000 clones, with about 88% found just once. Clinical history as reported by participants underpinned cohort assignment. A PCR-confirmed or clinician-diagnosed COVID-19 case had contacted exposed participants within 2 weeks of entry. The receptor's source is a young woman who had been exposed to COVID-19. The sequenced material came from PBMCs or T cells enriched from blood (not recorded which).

CDR3: CASSPELGDYEQYF. In nucleotides, the CDR3 is TGTGCCAGCAGCCCAGAACTAGGAGACTACGAGCAGTACTTC. This rearrangement joins TRBV3-1 (or the pseudogene TRBV3-2) to TRBJ2-7; a weak D match, TRBD2 (5 bases). Trimming removed 4 bases at V and 3 bases at J, with 13 bases between. The germline V gene has CDR1 LGHDT and CDR2 YNNKEL (reference sequence). The CDR3 extends over 14 amino acids.